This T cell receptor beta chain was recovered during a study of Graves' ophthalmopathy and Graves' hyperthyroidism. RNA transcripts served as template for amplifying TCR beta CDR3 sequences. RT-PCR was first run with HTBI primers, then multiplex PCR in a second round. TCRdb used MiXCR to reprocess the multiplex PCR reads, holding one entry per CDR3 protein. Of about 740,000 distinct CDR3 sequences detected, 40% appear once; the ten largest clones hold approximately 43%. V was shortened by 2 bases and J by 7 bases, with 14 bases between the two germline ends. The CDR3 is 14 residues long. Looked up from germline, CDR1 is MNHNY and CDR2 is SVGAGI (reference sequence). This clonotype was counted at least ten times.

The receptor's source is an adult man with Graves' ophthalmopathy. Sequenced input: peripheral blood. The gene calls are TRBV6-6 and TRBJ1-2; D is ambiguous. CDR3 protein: CASSYRPGEGGYTF. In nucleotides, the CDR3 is TGTGCCAGCAGTTACCGTCCCGGGGAGGGTGGCTACACCTTC.